A selection of T cell receptor beta chains follows, all from one sample in a study of CD8+ T cells in alopecia areata. Method: immunoSEQ multiplex PCR; TCRdb's copy keeps in-frame clones and lacks some. The sample comprises 150,000 or so clones, about 66% of which are singletons, and about an eighth rests with the top ten. The source was CD8+ T cells sorted from blood, collected at week 0. The receptors stem from a human donor with alopecia areata. The conserved cysteine and the conserved F or W are not part of the CDR3 here. Not all rows give a size; the values are once, few, many and, for expanded clones, a class.

CDR3aa | v_gene | abundance
SVDPRLTSGGATEQF | TRBV29-1 | .
SFTAGWMGNTEAF | TRBV29-1 | .
ASSSGWGLAGVIQETQY | TRBV7-6 | .
ASSQGTHTEAF | TRBV4-1 | .
ASSVVRTAYNEQF | TRBV2 | .
ASSKPGLATDTQY | TRBV13 | once
ASSQDGDRGTDTQY | TRBV4-1 | few
ASGRGAYEQY | TRBV7-9 | .
ASSQGVADGYT | TRBV7-2 | once
ASRRDIHNSPLH | TRBV9 | .
AWTDGPVDNEQF | TRBV30 | .
ASSLGRDSNEQF | TRBV13 | .
AWTSGGTDTQY | TRBV30 | .
ASRLNSYNEQF | TRBV19 | .
ASEQRLNTEAF | TRBV6-1 | .
ASSATGGGLNEKLF | TRBV25-1 | .
ASSIGDTDTQY | TRBV19 | .
ASSLLATGVQPQH | TRBV7-6 | .
ASKEGETQY | TRBV25-1 | .
ASSPSEQGPQETQY | TRBV5-1 | .